This entry lists 3 T cell receptor beta chains sequenced from one sample in a study of shared clonotypes between healthy human individuals. Here immunoSEQ multiplex PCR was the method, and the copy in TCRdb shows in-frame clones only, minus some. Of a few million clones listed, around 95% were seen once; the top ten hold 1.5% to 2%. As defined, naive CD8 cells were CD45RO-negative and positively selected for CCR7, with terminally differentiated effector memory CD45RA+ cells excluded. Sequencing input: naive CD8+ T cells from PBMCs. Receptors were obtained from a man in his late teens or twenties in good health. Some clones in this sample may be carry-over from other donors' samples.

The rearrangement uses TRBV27 and TRBJ2-3; D not resolved. The germline V gene has CDR1 MNHEY and CDR2 SMNVEV (reference sequence). This CDR3 region has 14 residues. Trimming stripped 5 bases from V and 1 base from J, with 10 bases between. The CDR3: CASSPRTRTDTQYF. The DNA for the CDR3 is TGTGCCAGCAGTCCACGGACGCGCACAGATACGCAGTATTTT.

CDR3 in DNA: TGCGCCAGCAGCCGTCCCGAAATCATCCTAGCGGGAGAGTACAATGAGCAGTTCTTC. It encodes CASSRPEIILAGEYNEQFF. This chain uses TRBV5-1 with TRBJ2-1, with 10 nucleotides matching TRBD2. This CDR3 contains 19 residues. J lost 4 bases, V lost 4 bases, and 17 bases had no gene match. From germline, CDR1 is SGHRS and CDR2 YFSETQ.

V is TRBV29-1 and J is TRBJ2-1; TRBD2 aligns across 13 bases. Germline lookup yields CDR1 SQVTM and CDR2 ANQGSEA. Trimming removed 6 bases from V and 7 bases from J; junction bases left unmatched: 6. This CDR3 comprises 14 residues. CDR3 DNA: TGCAGCGTCCTTGGGACTAGCGGGAATAATGAGCAGTTCTTC. It is translated as CSVLGTSGNNEQFF.